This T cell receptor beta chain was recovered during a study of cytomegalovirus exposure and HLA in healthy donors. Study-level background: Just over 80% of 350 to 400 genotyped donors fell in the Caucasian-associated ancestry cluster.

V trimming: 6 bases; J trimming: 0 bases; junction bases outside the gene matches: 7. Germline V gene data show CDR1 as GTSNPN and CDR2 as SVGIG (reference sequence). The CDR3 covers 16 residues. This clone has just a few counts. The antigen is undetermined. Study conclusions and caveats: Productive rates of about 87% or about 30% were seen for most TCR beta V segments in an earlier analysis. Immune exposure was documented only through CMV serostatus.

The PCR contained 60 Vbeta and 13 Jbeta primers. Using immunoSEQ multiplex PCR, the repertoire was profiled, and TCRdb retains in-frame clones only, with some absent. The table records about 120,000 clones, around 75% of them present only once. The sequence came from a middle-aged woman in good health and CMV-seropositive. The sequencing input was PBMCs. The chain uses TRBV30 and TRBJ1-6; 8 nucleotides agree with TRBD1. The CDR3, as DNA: TGTGCCTGCACCGGGACAGGAAACTCCTATAATTCACCCCTCCACTTT. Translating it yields CACTGTGNSYNSPLHF.